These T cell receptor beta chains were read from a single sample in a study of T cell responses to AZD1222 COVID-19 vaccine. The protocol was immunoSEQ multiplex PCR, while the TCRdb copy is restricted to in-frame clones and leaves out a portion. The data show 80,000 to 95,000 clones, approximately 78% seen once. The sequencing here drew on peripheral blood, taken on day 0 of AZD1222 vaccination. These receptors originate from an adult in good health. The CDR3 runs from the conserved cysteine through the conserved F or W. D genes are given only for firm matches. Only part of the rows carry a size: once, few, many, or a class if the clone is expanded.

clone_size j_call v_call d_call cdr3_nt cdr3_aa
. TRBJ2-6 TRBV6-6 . TGTGCCAGCAGCTACTCAGGGGCTGGGGCCAACGTCCTGACTTTC CASSYSGAGANVLTF
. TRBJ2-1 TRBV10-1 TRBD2 TGCGCCAGCAGTTTAGCGGGCGGCTACAATGAGCAGTTCTTC CASSLAGGYNEQFF
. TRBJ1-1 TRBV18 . TGTGCCAGCTGTTTTCAGGGGAACACTGAAGCTTTCTTT CASCFQGNTEAFF
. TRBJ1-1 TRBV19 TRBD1 TGTGCCAGTACCTCAAACAGGGCAGGGGGCTTCACTGAAGCTTTCTTT CASTSNRAGGFTEAFF
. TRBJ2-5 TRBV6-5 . TGTGCCAGCAGCTCGAGTCTTATGCTGCAAGAGACCCAGTACTTC CASSSSLMLQETQYF
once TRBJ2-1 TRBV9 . TGTGCCAGCAGCGTCACCCAAGCGAGCGAGCAGTTCTTC CASSVTQASEQFF
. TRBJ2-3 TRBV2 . TGTGCCAGCAGTGAACCTACGTCGGGAGTTACGCAGTATTTT CASSEPTSGVTQYF
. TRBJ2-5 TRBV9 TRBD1 TGTGCCAGCAGCGTAGCGGGACAGGGGGCAGCAGAGACCCAGTACTTC CASSVAGQGAAETQYF
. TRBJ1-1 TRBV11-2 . TGTGCCAGCAGCCAGATAGGAGGCACTGAAGCTTTCTTT CASSQIGGTEAFF
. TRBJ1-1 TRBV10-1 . TGCGCCACCATGGGAGAGGGGTTCACTGAAGCTTTCTTT CATMGEGFTEAFF
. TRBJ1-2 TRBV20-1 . TGCAGTGCTAGTGCAGGGGAGGAATATGGCTACACCTTC CSASAGEEYGYTF
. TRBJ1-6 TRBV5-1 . TGCGCCAGCAGCCCGCTGGAGGGATCTAATTCACCCCTCCACTTT CASSPLEGSNSPLHF
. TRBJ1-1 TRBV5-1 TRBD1 TGCGCCAGCAGCTTAGACAGGGGGAACACTGAAGCTTTCTTT CASSLDRGNTEAFF
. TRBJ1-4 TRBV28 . TGTGCCAGCAGTTTAGGGTCCGGGGGGAATGAAAAACTGTTTTTT CASSLGSGGNEKLFF
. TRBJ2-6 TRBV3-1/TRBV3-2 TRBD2 TGTGCCAGCAGCCATGCGGGACTAGCGGGTTTCTCTGGGGCCAACGTCCTGACTTTC CASSHAGLAGFSGANVLTF
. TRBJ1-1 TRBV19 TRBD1 TGTGCCAGTAGTTCTTTAAACAGGGGATCAGTCACTGAAGCTTTCTTT CASSSLNRGSVTEAFF
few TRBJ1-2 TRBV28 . TGTGCCAGCAGTTCGGGGGGGTCTATATATGGCTACACCTTC CASSSGGSIYGYTF
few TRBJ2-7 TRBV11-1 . TGTGCCAGCAGCCGACGGGAGATTCCCTACGAGCAGTACTTC CASSRREIPYEQYF
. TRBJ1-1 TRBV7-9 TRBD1 TGTGCCAGCAGCTCGGGACAGGGGAACACTGAAGCTTTCTTT CASSSGQGNTEAFF
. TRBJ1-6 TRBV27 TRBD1 TGTGCCAGCACTCTGACAGGGGGAAATTCACCCCTCCACTTT CASTLTGGNSPLHF
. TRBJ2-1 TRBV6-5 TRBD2 TGTGCCAGCAGTTACTCCTTTACTAGCGGGACCAATGAGCAGTTCTTC CASSYSFTSGTNEQFF
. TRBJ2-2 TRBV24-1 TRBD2 TGTGCCACCAGTCCAGGTAGCGGGAGGGAAAGGACCGGGGAGCTGTTTTTT CATSPGSGRERTGELFF
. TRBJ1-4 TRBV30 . TGTGCCTGGAGTCGTCAGGGGAATGAAAAACTGTTTTTT CAWSRQGNEKLFF
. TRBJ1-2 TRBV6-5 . TGTGCCAGCAGTCCCCTCACGGGCTATGGCTACACCTTC CASSPLTGYGYTF
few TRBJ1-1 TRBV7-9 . TGTGCCAGCAGCTTCGGCTACACTGAAGCTTTCTTT CASSFGYTEAFF
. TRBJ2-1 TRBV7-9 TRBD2 TGTGCCAGCAGCTTTATCAGGACTAGCTCCTACAATGAGCAGTTCTTC CASSFIRTSSYNEQFF
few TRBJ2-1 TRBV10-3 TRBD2 TGTGCCATCAGTGAGTCCGGAGCTAGCGGGAGGAACTACAATGAGCAGTTCTTC CAISESGASGRNYNEQFF
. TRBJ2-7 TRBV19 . TGTGCCAGTTCCCTGGGGGACTCCACCTACGAGCAGTACTTC CASSLGDSTYEQYF
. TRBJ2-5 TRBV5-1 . TGCGCCAGCAGACCTGATCCGGTTCAAGAGACCCAGTACTTC CASRPDPVQETQYF
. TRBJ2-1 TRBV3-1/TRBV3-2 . TGTGCCAGCAGCCTTGTCCGGGGAGAACAGTTCTTC CASSLVRGEQFF
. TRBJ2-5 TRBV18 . TGTGCCAGCTCACCTCAAGAGACCCAGTACTTC CASSPQETQYF
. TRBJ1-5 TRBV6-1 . TGTGCCAGCAGTGAAATGGGGAATAGCAATCAGCCCCAGCATTTT CASSEMGNSNQPQHF
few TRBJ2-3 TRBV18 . TGTGCCAGCTCACCCGAGCGGAGCGCGACGCAGTATTTT CASSPERSATQYF
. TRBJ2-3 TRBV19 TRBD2 TGTGCCAGTAGATCCCGATTCGGGCTAGCGGGGAGCACAGATACGCAGTATTTT CASRSRFGLAGSTDTQYF
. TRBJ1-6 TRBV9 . TGTGCCAGCAGCGTAGGAACAGGCTATAATTCACCCCTCCACTTT CASSVGTGYNSPLHF
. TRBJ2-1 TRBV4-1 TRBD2 TGCGCCAGCAGCCATCTTCTTCGACTAGCGGGAGGGGTTGAGCAGTTCTTC CASSHLLRLAGGVEQFF
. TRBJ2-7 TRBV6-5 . TGTGCCAGCAGTTCAAATCTCTACGAGCAGTACTTC CASSSNLYEQYF
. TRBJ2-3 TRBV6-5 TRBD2 TGTGCCAGCGCTAGGACTAGCGGCACAGATACGCAGTATTTT CASARTSGTDTQYF
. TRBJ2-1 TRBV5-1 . TGCGCCAGCAGCCCGGTGGCGGGTGAGCAGTTCTTC CASSPVAGEQFF
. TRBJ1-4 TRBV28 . TGTGCCAGCAGTTTAGTCAGGGTGGGTGAAAAACTGTTTTTT CASSLVRVGEKLFF
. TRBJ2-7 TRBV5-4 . TGTGCCAGCAGCTTGGCCGGGACCACTACCTACGAGCAGTACTTC CASSLAGTTTYEQYF
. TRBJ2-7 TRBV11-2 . TGTGCCAGCAGCTCTGGGACTCTTAGCTCCTACGAGCAGTACTTC CASSSGTLSSYEQYF
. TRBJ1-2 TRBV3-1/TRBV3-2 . TGTGCCAGCAGCCAAGACATGGGTGGCTACACCTTC CASSQDMGGYTF
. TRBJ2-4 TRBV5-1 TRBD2 TGCGCCAGCAGACCGGGACTAGCGGGAGAATTTGGCAAAAACATTCAGTACTTC CASRPGLAGEFGKNIQYF
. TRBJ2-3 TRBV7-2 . TGTGCCAGCAGCCCGCGGAGCTACACAGATACGCAGTATTTT CASSPRSYTDTQYF
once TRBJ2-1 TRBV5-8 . TGTGCCAGCAGCTTGGGGGCGAGCTCCTACAATGAGCAGTTCTTC CASSLGASSYNEQFF
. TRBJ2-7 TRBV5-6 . TGTGCCAGCAGCCCCCCCTTTCCAGGGTGGACCTACGAGCAGTACTTC CASSPPFPGWTYEQYF
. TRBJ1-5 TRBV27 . TGTGCCAGCAGTTTAGTGGGTAGCAATCAGCCCCAGCATTTT CASSLVGSNQPQHF
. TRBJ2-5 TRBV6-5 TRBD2 TGTGCCAGCAGCGCCGGACTAGCGGGAGTGGAGACCCAGTACTTC CASSAGLAGVETQYF
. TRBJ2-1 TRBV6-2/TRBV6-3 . TGTGCCAGCAGTTACGGGCTACCCTCCTACAATGAGCAGTTCTTC CASSYGLPSYNEQFF
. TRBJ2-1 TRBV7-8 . TGTGCCAGCAGCCAAACCTCTAGCTGGGGCTACAATGAGCAGTTCTTC CASSQTSSWGYNEQFF